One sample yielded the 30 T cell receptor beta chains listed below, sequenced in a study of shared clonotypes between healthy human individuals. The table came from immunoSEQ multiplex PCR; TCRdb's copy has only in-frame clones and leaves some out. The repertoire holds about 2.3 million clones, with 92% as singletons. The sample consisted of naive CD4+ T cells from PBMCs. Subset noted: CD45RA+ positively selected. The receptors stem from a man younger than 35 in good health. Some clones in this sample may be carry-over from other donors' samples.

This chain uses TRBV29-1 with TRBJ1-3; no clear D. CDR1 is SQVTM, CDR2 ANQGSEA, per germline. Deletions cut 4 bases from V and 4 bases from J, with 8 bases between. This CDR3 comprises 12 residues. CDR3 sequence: CSVVYGGNTIYF. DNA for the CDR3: TGCAGCGTTGTATACGGGGGAAACACCATATATTTT.

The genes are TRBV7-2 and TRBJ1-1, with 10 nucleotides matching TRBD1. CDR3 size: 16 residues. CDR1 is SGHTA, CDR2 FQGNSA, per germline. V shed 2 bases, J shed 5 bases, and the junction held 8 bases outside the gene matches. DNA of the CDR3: TGTGCCAGCAGCTTACGACAGGGGGCGATTTGGACTGAAGCTTTCTTT. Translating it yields CASSLRQGAIWTEAFF. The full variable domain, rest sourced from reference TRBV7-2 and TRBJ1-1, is GAGVSQSPSNKVTEKGKDVELRCDPISGHTALYWYRQSLGQGLEFLIYFQGNSAPDKSGLPSDRFSAERTGGSVSTLTIQRTQQEDSAVYLCASSLRQGAIWTEAFFGQGTRLTVV.

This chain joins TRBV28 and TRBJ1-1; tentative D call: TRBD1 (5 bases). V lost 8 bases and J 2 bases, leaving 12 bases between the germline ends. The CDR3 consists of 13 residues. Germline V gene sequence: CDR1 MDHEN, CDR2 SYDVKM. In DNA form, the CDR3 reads TGTGCCAGCTGGGGACGCCATAACACTGAAGCTTTCTTT. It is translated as CASWGRHNTEAFF.

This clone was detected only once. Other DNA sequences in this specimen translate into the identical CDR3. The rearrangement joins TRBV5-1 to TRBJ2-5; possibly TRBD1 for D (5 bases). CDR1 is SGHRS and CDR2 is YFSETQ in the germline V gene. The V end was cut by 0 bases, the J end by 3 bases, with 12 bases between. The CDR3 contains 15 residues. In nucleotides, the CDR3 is TGCGCCAGCAGCTTGGCAGGCAGGGAAGAAGAGACCCAGTACTTC. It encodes CASSLAGREEETQYF.

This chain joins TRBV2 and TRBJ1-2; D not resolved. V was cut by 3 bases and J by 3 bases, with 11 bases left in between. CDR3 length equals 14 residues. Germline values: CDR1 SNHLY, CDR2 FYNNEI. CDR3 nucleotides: TGTGCCAGCAGTGAGTTTATAGCCGACTATGGCTACACCTTC. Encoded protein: CASSEFIADYGYTF.

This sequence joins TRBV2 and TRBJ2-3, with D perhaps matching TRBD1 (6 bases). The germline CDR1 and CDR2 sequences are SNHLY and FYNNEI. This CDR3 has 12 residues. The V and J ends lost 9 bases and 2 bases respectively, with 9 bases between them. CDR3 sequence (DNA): TGTGCCAGACAGGGTAACACAGATACGCAGTATTTT. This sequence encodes CARQGNTDTQYF.

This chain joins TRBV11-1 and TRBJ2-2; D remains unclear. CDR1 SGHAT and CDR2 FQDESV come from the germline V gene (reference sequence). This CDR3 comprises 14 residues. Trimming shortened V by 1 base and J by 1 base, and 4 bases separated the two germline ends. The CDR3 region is CASSLVGNTGELFF. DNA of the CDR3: TGTGCCAGCAGCTTAGTGGGGAACACCGGGGAGCTGTTTTTT.

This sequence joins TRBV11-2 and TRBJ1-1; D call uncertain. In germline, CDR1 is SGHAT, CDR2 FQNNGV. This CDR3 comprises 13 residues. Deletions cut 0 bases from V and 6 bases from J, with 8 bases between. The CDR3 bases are TGTGCCAGCAGCTTAGACAGGCGCTCTGAAGCTTTCTTT. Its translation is CASSLDRRSEAFF.

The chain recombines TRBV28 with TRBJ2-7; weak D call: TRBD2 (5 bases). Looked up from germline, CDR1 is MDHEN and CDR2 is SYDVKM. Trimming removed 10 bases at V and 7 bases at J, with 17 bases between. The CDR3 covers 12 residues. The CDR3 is CATGGRSGEQYF. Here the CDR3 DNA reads TGTGCCACAGGAGGACGGAGTGGGGAGCAGTACTTC.

The DNA of the CDR3 is TGTGCCAGCAGCGTAGGGAGCGCGACCTCCTACGAGCAGTACTTC. Its protein product is CASSVGSATSYEQYF. This chain uses TRBV9 with TRBJ2-7; D is undetermined. Trimming shortened V by 0 bases and J by 0 bases, and 10 bases separated the two germline ends. The length of the CDR3 is 15 residues. Looked up from germline, CDR1 is SGDLS and CDR2 is YYNGEE.

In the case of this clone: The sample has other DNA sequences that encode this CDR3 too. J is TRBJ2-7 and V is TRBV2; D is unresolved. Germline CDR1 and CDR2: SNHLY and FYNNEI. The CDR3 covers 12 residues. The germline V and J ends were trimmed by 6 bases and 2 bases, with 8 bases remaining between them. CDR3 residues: CASRGLTYEQYF. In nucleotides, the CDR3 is TGTGCCAGCAGGGGCCTGACCTACGAGCAGTACTTC.

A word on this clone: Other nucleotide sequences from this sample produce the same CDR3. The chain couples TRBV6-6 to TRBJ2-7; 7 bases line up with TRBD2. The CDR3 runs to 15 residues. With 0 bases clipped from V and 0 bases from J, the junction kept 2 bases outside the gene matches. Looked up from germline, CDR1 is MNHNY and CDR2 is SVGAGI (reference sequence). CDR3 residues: CASSYSGGSSYEQYF. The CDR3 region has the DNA TGTGCCAGCAGTTACTCTGGCGGGAGCTCCTACGAGCAGTACTTC.

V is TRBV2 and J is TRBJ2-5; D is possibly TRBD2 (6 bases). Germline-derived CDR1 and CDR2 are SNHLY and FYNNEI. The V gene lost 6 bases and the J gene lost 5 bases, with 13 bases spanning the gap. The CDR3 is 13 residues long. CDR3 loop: CASSELASETQYF. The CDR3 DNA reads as TGTGCCAGCAGCGAACTAGCTTCGGAGACCCAGTACTTC.

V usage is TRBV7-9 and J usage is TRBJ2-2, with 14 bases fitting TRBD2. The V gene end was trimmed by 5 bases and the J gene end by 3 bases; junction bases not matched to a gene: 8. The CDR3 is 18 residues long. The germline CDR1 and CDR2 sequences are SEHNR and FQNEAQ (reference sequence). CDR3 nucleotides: TGTGCCAGCAGCCTATCCCAGGGACTAGCGGGAGACACCGGGGAGCTGTTTTTT. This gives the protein CASSLSQGLAGDTGELFF.

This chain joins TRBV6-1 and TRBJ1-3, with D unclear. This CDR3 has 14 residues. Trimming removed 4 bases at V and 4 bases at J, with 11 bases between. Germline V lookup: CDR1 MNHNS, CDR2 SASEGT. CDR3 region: CASSGNFQGNTIYF. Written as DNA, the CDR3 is TGTGCCAGCAGTGGTAACTTTCAGGGAAACACCATATATTTT.

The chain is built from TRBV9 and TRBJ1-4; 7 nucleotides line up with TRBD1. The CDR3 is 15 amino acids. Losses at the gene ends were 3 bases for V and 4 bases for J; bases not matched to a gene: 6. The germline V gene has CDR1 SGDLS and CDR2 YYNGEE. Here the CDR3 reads CASSAKGQRNEKLFF. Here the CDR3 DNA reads TGTGCCAGCAGCGCCAAGGGACAGCGTAATGAAAAACTGTTTTTT.

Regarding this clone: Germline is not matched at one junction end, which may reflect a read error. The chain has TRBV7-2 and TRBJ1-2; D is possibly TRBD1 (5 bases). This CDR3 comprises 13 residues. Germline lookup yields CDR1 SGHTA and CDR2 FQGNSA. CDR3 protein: CASSRQIFSTVDF. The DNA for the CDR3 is TGTGCCAGCAGCCGTCAGATCTTTTCGACAGTGGACTTC. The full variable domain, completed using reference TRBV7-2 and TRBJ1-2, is GAGVSQSPSNKVTEKGKDVELRCDPISGHTALYWYRQSLGQGLEFLIYFQGNSAPDKSGLPSDRFSAERTGGSVSTLTIQRTQQEDSAVYLCASSRQIFSTVDFGSGTRLTVV.

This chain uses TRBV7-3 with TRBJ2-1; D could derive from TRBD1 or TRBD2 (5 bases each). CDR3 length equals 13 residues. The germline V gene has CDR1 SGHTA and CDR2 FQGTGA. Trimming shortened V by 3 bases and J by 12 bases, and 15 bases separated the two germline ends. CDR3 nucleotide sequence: TGTGCCAGCAGCTTGCGGTACGGGGCTGCGCAGTTCTTC. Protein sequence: CASSLRYGAAQFF. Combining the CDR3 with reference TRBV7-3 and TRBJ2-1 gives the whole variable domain GAGVSQTPSNKVTEKGKYVELRCDPISGHTALYWYRQSLGQGPEFLIYFQGTGAADDSGLPNDRFFAVRPEGSVSTLKIQRTERGDSAVYLCASSLRYGAAQFFGPGTRLTVL.

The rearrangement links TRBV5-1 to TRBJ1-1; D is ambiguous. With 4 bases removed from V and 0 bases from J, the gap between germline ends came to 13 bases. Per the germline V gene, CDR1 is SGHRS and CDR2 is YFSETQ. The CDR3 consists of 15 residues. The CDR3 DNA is TGCGCCAGCAGCGCCCTAGGAGCCATGAACACTGAAGCTTTCTTT. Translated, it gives CASSALGAMNTEAFF.

DNA of the CDR3: TGTGCCAGCTTTCCAGAGGCCCACACTGAAGCTTTCTTT. Translated, it gives CASFPEAHTEAFF. The rearrangement joins TRBV2 to TRBJ1-1; D gene ambiguous. Trimming shortened V by 8 bases and J by 3 bases, and 13 bases separated the two germline ends. Per the germline V gene, CDR1 is SNHLY and CDR2 is FYNNEI. This CDR3 is built from 13 residues.

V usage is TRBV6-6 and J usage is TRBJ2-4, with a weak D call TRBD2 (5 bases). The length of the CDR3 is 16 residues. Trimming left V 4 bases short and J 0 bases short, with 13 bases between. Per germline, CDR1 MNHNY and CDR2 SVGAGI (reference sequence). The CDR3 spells CASSSGPDLAKNIQYF. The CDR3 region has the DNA TGTGCCAGCAGTTCCGGCCCGGACTTAGCCAAAAACATTCAGTACTTC.

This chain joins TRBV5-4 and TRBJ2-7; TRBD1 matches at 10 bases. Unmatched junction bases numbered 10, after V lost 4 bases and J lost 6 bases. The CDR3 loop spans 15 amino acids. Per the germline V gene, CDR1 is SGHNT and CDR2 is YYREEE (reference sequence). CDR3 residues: CASSPAGTGVREQYF. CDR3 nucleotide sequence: TGTGCCAGCAGCCCGGCCGGGACAGGGGTTCGCGAGCAGTACTTC. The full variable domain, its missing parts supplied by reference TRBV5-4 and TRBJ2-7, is ETGVTQSPTHLIKTRGQQVTLRCSSQSGHNTVSWYQQALGQGPQFIFQYYREEENGRGNFPPRFSGLQFPNYSSELNVNALELDDSALYLCASSPAGTGVREQYFGPGTRLTVT.

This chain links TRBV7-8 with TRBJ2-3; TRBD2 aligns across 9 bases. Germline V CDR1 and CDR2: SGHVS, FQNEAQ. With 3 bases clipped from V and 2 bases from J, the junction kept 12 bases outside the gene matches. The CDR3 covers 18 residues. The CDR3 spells CASSLGLAGERDTDTQYF. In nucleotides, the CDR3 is TGTGCCAGCAGCTTGGGATTAGCGGGAGAGAGGGACACAGATACGCAGTATTTT.

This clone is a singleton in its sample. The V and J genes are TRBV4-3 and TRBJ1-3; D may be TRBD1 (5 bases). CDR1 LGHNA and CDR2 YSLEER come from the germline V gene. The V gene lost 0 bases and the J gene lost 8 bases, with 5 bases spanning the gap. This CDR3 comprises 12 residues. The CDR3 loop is CASSQEGDTIYF. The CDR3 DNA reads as TGCGCCAGCAGCCAAGAGGGGGACACCATATATTTT.

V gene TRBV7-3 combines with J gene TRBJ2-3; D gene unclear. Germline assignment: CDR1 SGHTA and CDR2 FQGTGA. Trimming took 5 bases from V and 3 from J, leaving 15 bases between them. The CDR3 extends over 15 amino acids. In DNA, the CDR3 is TGTGCCAGCAGCCTAGGGTCGGTGGCGACAGATACGCAGTATTTT. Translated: CASSLGSVATDTQYF.

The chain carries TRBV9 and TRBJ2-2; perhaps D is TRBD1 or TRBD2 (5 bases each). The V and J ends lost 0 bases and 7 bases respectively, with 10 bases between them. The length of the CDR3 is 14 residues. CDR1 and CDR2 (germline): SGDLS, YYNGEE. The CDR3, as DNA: TGTGCCAGCAGCGTAGAGGGACGAGGCGGGGAGCTGTTTTTT. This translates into CASSVEGRGGELFF.

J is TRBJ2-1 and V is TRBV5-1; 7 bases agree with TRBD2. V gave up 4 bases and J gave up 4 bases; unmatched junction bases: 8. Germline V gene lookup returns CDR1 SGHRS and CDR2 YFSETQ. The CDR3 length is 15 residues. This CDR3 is CASSITSSGYNEQFF. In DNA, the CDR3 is TGCGCCAGCAGCATTACCTCTAGCGGATACAATGAGCAGTTCTTC.

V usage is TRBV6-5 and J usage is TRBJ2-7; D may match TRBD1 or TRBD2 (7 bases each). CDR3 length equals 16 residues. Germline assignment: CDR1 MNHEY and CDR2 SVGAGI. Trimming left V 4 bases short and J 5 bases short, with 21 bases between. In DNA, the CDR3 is TGTGCCAGCAGTTCCGGGGGGACAGCCTACGGGCACGAGCAGTACTTC. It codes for CASSSGGTAYGHEQYF.

The CDR3 bases are TGCGCCAGCAGTCAGGGGACTGGGTACAATGAGCAGTTCTTC. Its translation is CASSQGTGYNEQFF. This rearrangement joins TRBV5-1 to TRBJ2-1; D is perhaps TRBD1 or TRBD2 (6 bases each). Per the germline V gene, CDR1 is SGHRS and CDR2 is YFSETQ. The CDR3 is 14 residues long. The V gene lost 5 bases and the J gene lost 4 bases, with 13 bases spanning the gap.

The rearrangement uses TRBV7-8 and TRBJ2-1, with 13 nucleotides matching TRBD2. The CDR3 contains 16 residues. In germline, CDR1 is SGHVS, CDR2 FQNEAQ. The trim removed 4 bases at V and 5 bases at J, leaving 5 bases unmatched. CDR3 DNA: TGTGCCAGCAGCTCCTTGACTAGCGGGAGGCACAATGAGCAGTTCTTC. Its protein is CASSSLTSGRHNEQFF.